The 14 T cell receptor beta chains below all came from one sample that was sequenced in a study of T cell changes during pregnancy in multiple sclerosis. The protocol was immunoSEQ multiplex PCR, while the TCRdb copy is restricted to in-frame clones and leaves out a portion. The sample records around 100,000 clones, around 94% being singletons. The specimen comprised peripheral blood, sampled after pregnancy. All receptors come from a female donor with multiple sclerosis, enrolled in a pregnancy study.

The chain carries TRBV11-2 and TRBJ1-2; possible D gene TRBD1, 6 bases. The V gene lost 1 base and the J gene lost 4 bases, with 13 bases spanning the gap. Germline CDR1 SGHAT, CDR2 FQNNGV. There are 15 residues in the CDR3. The DNA of the CDR3 is TGTGCCAGCAGCTTAGTGACAGGCTGGCTCTATGGCTACACCTTC. This encodes CASSLVTGWLYGYTF. Filled out from reference TRBV11-2 and TRBJ1-2, the complete variable domain reads EAGVAQSPRYKIIEKRQSVAFWCNPISGHATLYWYQQILGQGPKLLIQFQNNGVVDDSQLPKDRFSAERLKGVDSTLKIQPAKLEDSAVYLCASSLVTGWLYGYTFGSGTRLTVV.

The rearrangement joins TRBV5-4 to TRBJ2-1; D unresolved. Trimming shortened V by 4 bases and J by 6 bases, and 14 bases separated the two germline ends. Per the germline V gene, CDR1 is SGHNT and CDR2 is YYREEE (reference sequence). The CDR3 totals 14 residues. In DNA, the CDR3 is TGTGCCAGCAGCCGGCCCGGTGCGGCCAATGAGCAGTTCTTC. This codes for CASSRPGAANEQFF.

The genes are TRBV5-4 and TRBJ2-4; perhaps TRBD2 as D (7 bases). This CDR3 spans 16 amino acids. Trimming removed 3 bases at V and 3 bases at J, with 16 bases between. CDR1 and CDR2 (germline): SGHNT, YYREEE (reference sequence). As DNA, the CDR3 is TGTGCCAGCAGCTGGGCTGGCGGGGGCGACAAAAACATTCAGTACTTC. Encoded protein: CASSWAGGGDKNIQYF.

The chain carries TRBV10-3 and TRBJ1-3, with a possible D match to TRBD1 (5 bases). Between the trimmed V and J ends, which lost 9 bases and 2 bases, there was a span of 17 bases. Germline CDR1 is ENHRY and CDR2 is SYGVKD. This CDR3 spans 15 amino acids. The DNA for the CDR3 is TGTGCCATTCGCGGGACGGGAGGGCCTGGAAACACCATATATTTT. It specifies CAIRGTGGPGNTIYF.

The chain carries TRBV10-3 and TRBJ2-7, with 12 positions matching TRBD2. Losses at the gene ends were 9 bases for V and 7 bases for J; bases not matched to a gene: 13. CDR3 length: 15 amino acids. Germline CDR1 ENHRY, CDR2 SYGVKD. This chain's CDR3 is CAIRTSGERAGEQYF. The DNA for the CDR3 is TGTGCCATAAGGACTAGCGGGGAAAGGGCTGGAGAGCAGTACTTC.

The rearrangement links TRBV10-3 to TRBJ1-1; 10 bases are shared with TRBD1. This CDR3 has 13 amino acids. The V gene end was trimmed by 6 bases and the J gene end by 4 bases; junction bases not matched to a gene: 2. Germline CDR1 reads ENHRY; CDR2 reads SYGVKD. The CDR3 DNA sequence: TGTGCCATCAGCCGGGACAGGGGCACTGAAGCTTTCTTT. The encoded protein is CAISRDRGTEAFF.

J is TRBJ1-2 and V is TRBV2; D is possibly TRBD1 (5 bases). Germline V CDR1 and CDR2: SNHLY, FYNNEI. Trimming left V 3 bases short and J 7 bases short, with 12 bases between. This CDR3 is built from 13 residues. CDR3: CASSDRVSSGYTF. In DNA form, the CDR3 reads TGTGCCAGCAGTGACAGGGTTTCAAGTGGCTACACCTTC. The whole variable domain, filled in from reference TRBV2 and TRBJ1-2, reads EPEVTQTPSHQVTQMGQEVILRCVPISNHLYFYWYRQILGQKVEFLVSFYNNEISEKSEIFDDQFSVERPDGSNFTLKIRSTKLEDSAMYFCASSDRVSSGYTFGSGTRLTVV.

The chain links TRBV28 to TRBJ1-2; 8 nucleotides agree with TRBD1. The CDR3 sequence is 13 residues long. Germline CDR1 reads MDHEN; CDR2 reads SYDVKM. Trimming at V came to 5 bases and at J to 6 bases, leaving 5 bases not matched to a gene. The CDR3 nucleotides read TGTGCCAGCAGTGGACAGGGTCAGAATGGCTACACCTTC. This codes for CASSGQGQNGYTF.

This chain uses TRBV19 with TRBJ1-2; tentatively, D is TRBD1 (5 bases). CDR1 is LNHDA, CDR2 SQIVND, per germline (reference sequence). V lost 2 bases and J lost 2, with 9 bases in between. The CDR3 is 14 residues long. The CDR3 sequence is CASSINKGNYGYTF. The CDR3 DNA follows: TGTGCCAGTAGTATAAATAAGGGGAACTATGGCTACACCTTC.

This clone occurred once. This chain uses TRBV15 with TRBJ2-1; 10 bases match TRBD2. Looked up from germline, CDR1 is LNHNV and CDR2 is YYDKDF (reference sequence). CDR3 length equals 16 residues. Trimming at V came to 0 bases and at J to 10 bases, leaving 9 bases not matched to a gene. The CDR3 DNA is TGTGCCACCAGCAGAGATCGAGCGGGGGGGCCAAAGGAGCAGTTCTTC. Translation gives CATSRDRAGGPKEQFF.

The V and J genes are TRBV30 and TRBJ2-1; 8 bases align to TRBD2. This CDR3 has 15 amino acids. CDR1 is GTSNPN and CDR2 is SVGIG in the germline V gene (reference sequence). J gave up 5 bases and V 0 bases, and 6 bases lay outside the gene matches. CDR3 sequence reads: CAWSVRSGGDNEQFF. Here the CDR3 DNA reads TGTGCCTGGAGTGTAAGGTCGGGAGGGGACAATGAGCAGTTCTTC.

The chain employs TRBV7-9 and TRBJ2-7; 10 positions match TRBD2. Germline V gene data show CDR1 as SEHNR and CDR2 as FQNEAQ (reference sequence). CDR3 length: 16 residues. V lost 0 bases and J lost 6; bases outside the gene matches: 8. In DNA, the CDR3 is TGTGCCAGCAGCTTAGCCACTAGCGGGGAAGGCCTCGAGCAGTACTTC. It specifies CASSLATSGEGLEQYF.

The J gene is TRBJ2-3, the V gene TRBV4-2, with 12 bases lining up with TRBD2. The CDR3 contains 17 residues. The germline V gene encodes CDR1 LGHNA and CDR2 YNFKEQ. V lost 4 bases and J lost 2; bases outside the gene matches: 7. In nucleotides, the CDR3 is TGTGCCAGCAGCCCCAGGCTAGCGGGAGGGTACACAGATACGCAGTATTTT. Translation gives CASSPRLAGGYTDTQYF.

The rearrangement links TRBV19 to TRBJ1-4; 7 nucleotides align to TRBD1. V shed 5 bases and J 6 bases; nucleotides not matched to a gene: 6. Germline lookup yields CDR1 LNHDA and CDR2 SQIVND (reference sequence). The CDR3 has 14 residues. CDR3 bases: TGTGCCAGTAGTCGGAGAGGGGGCGATGAAAAACTGTTTTTT. It is translated as CASSRRGGDEKLFF.